Following are 14 T cell receptor beta chains from one sample sequenced in a study of neurological immune-mediated disorders. TCRdb independently ran MiXCR on the 5' RACE reads; one entry per CDR3 protein. The sample records about 59,000 distinct CDR3 sequences, about an eighth being singletons. The sample comprised PBMCs. Receptor source: a woman in her sixties or seventies with HTLV-1-associated myelopathy (HAM/TSP).

This clonotype was counted ten times or more. The V and J genes are TRBV12-3 or TRBV12-4 and TRBJ1-5, with a weak D call TRBD1 (5 bases). CDR3 length equals 14 residues. Trimming left V 3 bases short and J 6 bases short, with 12 bases between. The CDR3 coding sequence is TGTGCCAGCAGTTTGGGGCAGGGCCTTCAGCCCCAGCATTTT. The encoded protein is CASSLGQGLQPQHF.

The chain carries TRBV14 and TRBJ1-6, with D unresolved. Looked up from germline, CDR1 is SGHDN and CDR2 is FVKESK. CDR3 length equals 13 residues. Trimming cost V 3 bases and J 8 bases, with 8 bases left between them. CDR3 coding DNA: TGTGCCAGCAGCCAGCATGAAGATTCACCCCTCCACTTT. As protein: CASSQHEDSPLHF.

This clonotype was detected many times. The chain uses TRBV5-1 and TRBJ2-3; D is unresolved. Trimming shortened V by 0 bases and J by 2 bases, and 7 bases separated the two germline ends. Germline CDR1 and CDR2: SGHRS and YFSETQ. The CDR3 spans 14 residues. CDR3 DNA: TGCGCCAGCAGCTTGGGGCAGAACACAGATACGCAGTATTTT. This encodes CASSLGQNTDTQYF.

The rearrangement links TRBV6-2 or TRBV6-3 to TRBJ1-1; tentatively, D is TRBD1 (5 bases). The V gene's germline CDR1 is MNHEY and CDR2 SVGEGT. Trimming pared 4 bases from V and 1 base from J, leaving 10 bases between. CDR3 length equals 14 residues. In DNA, the CDR3 is TGTGCCAGCAGTTCCACCCAGGGGAACACTGAAGCTTTCTTT. Translating it yields CASSSTQGNTEAFF.

This clonotype has a count of ten or more. This sequence joins TRBV12-3 or TRBV12-4 and TRBJ1-1; D uncertain. The CDR3 is made up of 15 amino acids. V lost 3 bases to trimming and J lost 0 bases, with 11 bases between them. The CDR3 nucleotides read TGTGCCAGCAGTTTTGGTCCAGGCATGAACACTGAAGCTTTCTTT. The encoded protein is CASSFGPGMNTEAFF.

This clonotype was recorded many times. This rearrangement joins TRBV10-3 to TRBJ1-1, with a weak D call TRBD1 (6 bases). The germline V and J ends were trimmed by 1 base and 10 bases, with 13 bases remaining between them. From germline, CDR1 is ENHRY and CDR2 SYGVKD. The CDR3 is made up of 13 amino acids. The CDR3 nucleotides are TGTGCCATCAGTGAGTTTAAACAGGGAGGAGCTTTCTTT. This sequence encodes CAISEFKQGGAFF.

In its sample, this clonotype was seen many times. This sequence joins TRBV15 and TRBJ2-3; 8 positions agree with TRBD1. The J segment lost 4 bases and the V segment lost 1 base, leaving 10 bases of the junction unmatched. The CDR3 sequence is 17 residues long. Germline V gene sequence: CDR1 LNHNV, CDR2 YYDKDF (reference sequence). The CDR3 reads CATSRARQGLGPDTQYF. Written as DNA, the CDR3 is TGTGCCACCAGCAGAGCCAGACAGGGGTTGGGCCCAGATACGCAGTATTTT. The variable domain in full, with the rest retrieved from reference TRBV15 and TRBJ2-3, is DAMVIQNPRYQVTQFGKPVTLSCSQTLNHNVMYWYQQKSSQAPKLLFHYYDKDFNNEADTPDNFQSRRPNTSFCFLDIRSPGLGDTAMYLCATSRARQGLGPDTQYFGPGTRLTVL.

The table lists this clonotype with many counts. V usage is TRBV29-1 and J usage is TRBJ2-7; 8 positions match TRBD2. This CDR3 is built from 12 residues. The junction had 1 base not matched to a gene; V was cut back by 5 bases and J by 1 base. Germline CDR1 reads SQVTM; CDR2 reads ANQGSEA. The CDR3 DNA is TGCAGCGTTAGCGGGAGTTCCTACGAGCAGTACTTC. Translated: CSVSGSSYEQYF.

This clonotype was seen repeatedly, ten times or more. The chain carries TRBV20-1 and TRBJ2-7; D may be TRBD1 (7 bases). The germline V gene has CDR1 DFQATT and CDR2 SNEGSKA (reference sequence). V lost 1 base, J lost 11 bases, and 12 bases lay in between. CDR3 size: 11 residues. CDR3 nucleotides: TGCAGTGCTAGAGGAGACAGGGAGGAGTACTTC. Protein sequence: CSARGDREEYF.

There are many counts of this clonotype. The chain employs TRBV12-3 or TRBV12-4 and TRBJ2-7; 10 bases map to TRBD1. The V gene end was trimmed by 6 bases and the J gene end by 4 bases; junction bases not matched to a gene: 6. CDR3 length: 14 amino acids. Written as DNA, the CDR3 is TGTGCCAGCAGCCTGGACAGGGGGATTTACGAGCAGTACTTC. Residues: CASSLDRGIYEQYF.

This clonotype was counted ten times or more. V and J are TRBV11-2 and TRBJ2-7; no reliable D call. Trimming left V 5 bases short and J 3 bases short, with 8 bases between. Looked up from germline, CDR1 is SGHAT and CDR2 is FQNNGV. The length of the CDR3 is 12 residues. The CDR3 loop is CASSPPDYEQYF. For the CDR3, the DNA is TGTGCCAGCAGCCCCCCGGACTACGAGCAGTACTTC.

In this sample, this clonotype turned up many times. J is TRBJ2-1 and V is TRBV5-5, with 10 bases identical to TRBD2. The CDR3 length is 16 residues. The J segment lost 4 bases and the V segment lost 4 bases, leaving 8 bases of the junction unmatched. Germline V CDR1 and CDR2: SGHKS, YYEKEE (reference sequence). The CDR3 nucleotides read TGTGCCAGCAGCGGGTGGACTAGCGGAAGATACAATGAGCAGTTCTTC. Residues: CASSGWTSGRYNEQFF.

There are many counts of this clonotype. The chain carries TRBV11-2 and TRBJ2-1, with D possibly TRBD2 on 6 matching bases. The CDR3 loop spans 15 amino acids. Germline V CDR1 and CDR2: SGHAT, FQNNGV. Trimming shortened V by 1 base and J by 4 bases, and 11 bases separated the two germline ends. Written as DNA, the CDR3 is TGTGCCAGCAGCTTAGGGGCGGGGAGTTACAATGAGCAGTTCTTC. Amino acid sequence: CASSLGAGSYNEQFF.

This clonotype was observed at least ten times. V usage is TRBV7-3 and J usage is TRBJ2-3; TRBD2 agrees at 10 bases. V trimming: 9 bases; J trimming: 3 bases; junction bases outside the gene matches: 9. The CDR3 sequence is 15 residues long. CDR1 is SGHTA and CDR2 is FQGTGA in the germline V gene. CDR3 bases: TGTGCCAGTTCTCCTAGCGGGAGTTTAACAGATACGCAGTATTTT. It yields the protein CASSPSGSLTDTQYF.